Listed here are 3 T cell receptor beta chains from one sample, sequenced in a study of blood T cells in healthy people across ages. Primed by a sample-barcoded 5' primer and a J-beta primer mix, a second PCR proceeded for 7 to 11 cycles. One entry per CDR3 protein results from TCRdb running MiXCR on the 5' RACE reads. The sample yields around 1,000,000 distinct CDR3 sequences, 20% to 25% seen once. A further study also used this sample, focusing on T cells of mothers and their children.

Sequencing used blood. These receptors were obtained from a girl aged 2 to 9 in good health.

This clonotype was detected a few times. The chain links TRBV2 to TRBJ2-5; 7 nucleotides align to TRBD1. CDR1 SNHLY and CDR2 FYNNEI come from the germline V gene. This CDR3 has 14 amino acids. The V gene end was trimmed by 5 bases and the J gene end by 1 base; junction bases not matched to a gene: 4. The CDR3 is CASSWDRIQETQYF. Here the CDR3 DNA reads TGTGCCAGCAGTTGGGACAGAATCCAAGAGACCCAGTACTTC.

This clonotype has more than one count but fewer than ten. CDR3 sequence reads: CASSLGPDHQPQHF. In DNA, the CDR3 is TGCGCCAGCAGCTTGGGTCCGGACCATCAGCCCCAGCATTTT. The J gene is TRBJ1-5, the V gene TRBV5-1; no clear D. CDR1 is SGHRS, CDR2 YFSETQ, per germline. V dropped 0 bases and J dropped 5 bases, with 9 bases sitting between them. CDR3 size: 14 residues.

The V call is TRBV2, the J call TRBJ2-5, with 14 bases that match TRBD2. This CDR3 is built from 15 residues. V trimming: 6 bases; J trimming: 2 bases; junction bases outside the gene matches: 2. Germline V gene data show CDR1 as SNHLY and CDR2 as FYNNEI. The CDR3 loop reads CASRRTSGRQETQYF. Here the CDR3 DNA reads TGTGCCAGCAGGCGGACTAGCGGGAGGCAAGAGACCCAGTACTTC.